This T cell receptor (beta chain) was identified in a study of cytomegalovirus exposure and HLA in healthy donors. Study information: An early data release held approximately 85 million unique TCRs from HLA-typed donors.

CDR1 and CDR2 from the germline V gene are SQVTM and ANQGSEA. With V trimmed by 2 bases and J by 5 bases, 4 bases remained unmatched. CDR3 length: 13 amino acids. Primers for the PCR totalled 60 Vbeta and 13 Jbeta. Source study methods: An analysis performed later counted 73 million or so unique TCR beta chains (approximately 11 million of them shared). Assay used: immunoSEQ multiplex PCR; TCRdb lists only in-frame clones, some missing. Clonal size and the V and J genes are those of that table, whereas D and trimming came from the DNA. The sample shows tens of thousands of clones, over 60% of them seen only once.

Material: PBMCs. The origin of this receptor is a woman between 50 and 59 years old in good health and CMV-seropositive. This chain links TRBV29-1 with TRBJ2-5; 8 nucleotides align to TRBD1. CDR3 sequence (DNA): TGCAGCGTTGAACAGGGGGCAGGGGAGACCCAGTACTTC. Its translation: CSVEQGAGETQYF.